The clone carrying this T cell receptor (beta chain) was counted only a few times. The CDR3 consists of 13 residues. Per the germline V gene, CDR1 is MNHEY and CDR2 is SMNVEV (reference sequence). Trimming took off 6 bases at V and 6 bases at J, with 14 bases between the two ends. This entry comes from a study of response to subunit inactivated influenza vaccine. MiXCR was run by TCRdb on the RT-PCR reads, yielding one entry per CDR3 protein. Here the sample spans under 550,000 distinct CDR3 sequences, 6% to 9% being singletons. This sequence was found in a man aged 50 to 75 who received an inactivated influenza vaccine. The rearrangement uses TRBV27 and TRBJ1-2; D may be TRBD1 (5 bases). Source: PBMCs from blood, taken roughly 24 months after vaccination. CDR3 nucleotides: TGTGCCAGCAGCTTGGGGGGAATCGATGGCTACACCTTC. Its protein product is CASSLGGIDGYTF.